This T cell receptor (beta chain) was identified during a study of blood T cells in healthy people across ages. General study findings and limits: There were more naive CD4+ cells and higher diversity in long-lived donors than in aged donors. Older age coincided with a roughly linear decline in TCR beta diversity per million T cells.

Germline loops: CDR1 GTSNPN, CDR2 SVGIG (reference sequence). Trimming shortened V by 1 base and J by 9 bases, and 7 bases separated the two germline ends. CDR3 length: 11 residues. This clonotype was picked up a small number of times. Its antigen is currently unknown. Primers used in a second PCR of roughly 6 to 11 cycles were a sample-barcoded 5' primer and a J-beta primer mix. Carrying 12 random nucleotides, a template-switch adaptor labeled each individual cDNA molecule. Using its own MiXCR run on the 5' RACE reads, TCRdb lists one record per CDR3 protein. The sample yields fewer than 900,000 distinct CDR3 sequences, roughly two fifths seen once.

The J gene is TRBJ2-1, the V gene TRBV30; D uncertain. The sequence was obtained from an older woman in good health. Sequencing was performed on blood. The CDR3 DNA is TGTGCCTGGAGTGATCTGGCTGAGCAGTTCTTC. Translating gives CAWSDLAEQFF. The variable domain in full, completed from reference TRBV30 and TRBJ2-1, reads SQTIHQWPATLVQPVGSPLSLECTVEGTSNPNLYWYRQAAGRGLQLLFYSVGIGQISSEVPQNLSASRPQDRQFILSSKKLLLSDSGFYLCAWSDLAEQFFGPGTRLTVL.